Listed below are T cell receptor beta chains from one sample, sequenced in a study of regulatory T cells in long-lasting Graves disease. One entry per CDR3 protein results from TCRdb running MiXCR on the multiplex PCR reads. The sample lists 500,000 to 800,000 distinct CDR3 sequences, approximately 31% occurring once. This specimen consisted of peripheral blood mononuclear cells (PBMCs), obtained when the disease was refractory, from a patient treated with antithyroid drugs. The receptors shown here come from a female donor with Graves disease. The CDR3 runs from the conserved cysteine through the conserved F or W. D genes are given only for firm matches. The size field is filled for only some rows; it gives once, few, many or a size class.

D gene	V gene	J gene	clone size	CDR3 protein	CDR3 DNA
-	TRBV27	TRBJ2-7	many	CASSLSVTGAYEQYF	TGTGCCAGCAGTTTATCGGTGACAGGCGCCTACGAGCAGTACTTC
-	TRBV6-1	TRBJ2-6	-	CASRGDGANVLTF	TGTGCCAGCAGGGGGGACGGGGCCAACGTCCTGACTTTC
-	TRBV9	TRBJ2-2	-	CASSVVVGVNTGELFF	TGTGCCAGCAGCGTAGTCGTGGGAGTGAACACCGGGGAGCTGTTTTTT
-	TRBV6-1	TRBJ1-1	few	CASRGSAEAFF	TGTGCCAGCAGAGGAAGTGCTGAAGCTTTCTTT
TRBD1	TRBV29-1	TRBJ1-2	-	CSVVGTGGNYGYTF	TGCAGCGTTGTAGGGACAGGGGGCAACTATGGCTACACCTTC
TRBD1	TRBV20-1	TRBJ2-7	few	CSVFDRGRNYEQYF	TGCAGTGTTTTTGACAGGGGGCGGAATTACGAGCAGTACTTC
TRBD1	TRBV19	TRBJ2-5	few	CASSTGTGKSETQYF	TGTGCCAGTAGCACCGGGACAGGGAAGTCCGAGACCCAGTACTTC
TRBD2	TRBV11-2	TRBJ2-7	many	CASSLAGGADEQYF	TGTGCCAGCAGCTTAGCGGGAGGGGCGGACGAGCAGTACTTC
-	TRBV30	TRBJ1-2	-	CAWTPTLYGYTF	TGTGCCTGGACGCCCACCCTCTATGGCTACACCTTC
TRBD2	TRBV12-3/TRBV12-4	TRBJ2-1	-	CASRNSGRLSYNEQFF	TGTGCCAGCAGAAATAGCGGGAGGCTCTCCTACAATGAGCAGTTCTTC
-	TRBV12-5	TRBJ2-7	few	CASAFGLVEQYF	TGTGCTAGTGCCTTCGGATTAGTCGAGCAGTACTTC
-	TRBV6-2/TRBV6-3	TRBJ1-5	-	CASSYRSGKQPQHF	TGTGCCAGCAGTTACAGGTCAGGGAAGCAGCCCCAGCATTTT
-	TRBV19	TRBJ2-7	-	CASSSRPDYEQYF	TGTGCCAGTAGTTCACGACCGGATTACGAGCAGTACTTC
TRBD1	TRBV4-1	TRBJ2-7	few	CASSPGQALYEQYF	TGCGCCAGCAGCCCGGGACAGGCTCTTTACGAGCAGTACTTC
-	TRBV27	TRBJ2-7	-	CASSSGPHEQYF	TGTGCCAGCAGTTCCGGGCCCCACGAGCAGTACTTC
-	TRBV5-1	TRBJ2-7	-	CASSLANRGGEQYF	TGCGCCAGCAGCTTGGCAAACCGGGGAGGCGAGCAGTACTTC
TRBD1	TRBV12-3/TRBV12-4	TRBJ2-7	-	CASSFARGTGTYEQYF	TGTGCCAGCAGTTTTGCGAGGGGGACAGGGACCTACGAGCAGTACTTC
-	TRBV9	TRBJ1-3	-	CASSVEGRTPGPGNTIYF	TGTGCCAGCAGCGTAGAGGGACGGACACCCGGCCCTGGGAACACCATATATTTT
TRBD2	TRBV11-2	TRBJ2-7	few	CASSLEGLASSRNEQYF	TGTGCCAGCAGCTTGGAGGGACTAGCGTCTAGCAGAAACGAGCAGTACTTC
-	TRBV28	TRBJ1-6	-	CASSLSGGLGGSYNSPLHF	TGTGCCAGCAGTTTATCGGGTGGCCTCGGTGGCTCCTATAATTCACCCCTCCACTTT
-	TRBV30	TRBJ1-4	many	CAWKGVPNEKLFF	TGTGCCTGGAAGGGGGTGCCTAATGAAAAACTGTTTTTT
TRBD1	TRBV12-3/TRBV12-4	TRBJ1-1	many	CASSIGTGGTEAFF	TGTGCCAGCAGTATCGGGACAGGGGGCACTGAAGCTTTCTTT
-	TRBV29-1	TRBJ1-1	few	CSVDRLGNTEAFF	TGCAGCGTCGACCGTCTGGGGAACACTGAAGCTTTCTTT
TRBD1	TRBV28	TRBJ1-2	-	CASLPLGTAYGYTF	TGTGCCAGCCTCCCCCTCGGGACAGCCTATGGCTACACCTTC
-	TRBV7-2	TRBJ2-7	-	CASSPRPGTINFYEQYF	TGTGCCAGCAGCCCCAGACCCGGGACCATAAACTTCTACGAGCAGTACTTC
TRBD1	TRBV7-9	TRBJ1-4	-	CASSGHRGALNEKLFF	TGTGCCAGCAGCGGACACAGGGGGGCCCTCAATGAAAAACTGTTTTTT
-	TRBV6-1	TRBJ1-5	-	CASSAMDSGQPQHF	TGTGCCAGCAGTGCGATGGACAGCGGCCAGCCCCAGCATTTT
-	TRBV19	TRBJ2-7	few	CASRRAPSSYEQYF	TGTGCCAGTAGAAGGGCTCCAAGCTCCTACGAGCAGTACTTC
-	TRBV29-1	TRBJ1-1	many	CSVGVNTEAFF	TGCAGCGTGGGGGTGAACACTGAAGCTTTCTTT
TRBD1	TRBV10-2	TRBJ2-7	few	CASAWDRGYEQYF	TGCGCCAGCGCCTGGGACAGGGGCTACGAGCAGTACTTC
-	TRBV10-3	TRBJ1-2	many	CAISGEANYGYTF	TGTGCCATCAGTGGGGAAGCTAACTATGGCTACACCTTC
-	TRBV7-9	TRBJ1-5	-	CASSPRQGGHPDQPQHF	TGTGCCAGCAGCCCTAGGCAGGGAGGCCATCCGGATCAGCCCCAGCATTTT
-	TRBV6-2/TRBV6-3	TRBJ1-5	-	CASSYESNQPQHF	TGTGCCAGCAGTTACGAGTCCAATCAGCCCCAGCATTTT
-	TRBV5-4	TRBJ2-7	-	CASSPSRVLPHYEQYF	TGTGCCAGCAGCCCCTCCAGGGTCCTCCCCCACTACGAGCAGTACTTC
-	TRBV5-4	TRBJ2-7	once	CASSPVGQTLYEQYF	TGTGCCAGCAGCCCGGTCGGCCAGACCCTCTACGAGCAGTACTTC
TRBD2	TRBV2	TRBJ2-7	-	CASRGTSGGGYEQYF	TGTGCCAGCAGGGGGACTAGCGGGGGGGGCTACGAGCAGTACTTC
-	TRBV5-5	TRBJ1-5	-	CASSLNSQGNQPQHF	TGTGCCAGCAGCTTGAATAGCCAGGGGAATCAGCCCCAGCATTTT
-	TRBV4-1	TRBJ2-7	-	CASSQVPTASLYEQYF	TGCGCCAGCAGCCAAGTCCCGACAGCGAGCCTCTACGAGCAGTACTTC
TRBD1	TRBV12-5	TRBJ1-4	-	CASGLATGGLTNEKLSF	TGTGCTAGTGGTTTGGCCACAGGGGGCCTCACTAATGAAAAACTGTCTTTT
-	TRBV5-1	TRBJ2-2	-	CASTVVGRLNTGELFF	TGCGCCAGCACCGTTGTGGGACGCCTAAACACCGGGGAGCTGTTTTTT
-	TRBV5-1	TRBJ1-2	many	CASSPERRVYGYTF	TGCGCCAGCAGCCCGGAACGGAGGGTCTATGGCTACACCTTC
-	TRBV18	TRBJ1-1	few	CASSPLGNLNEAFF	TGTGCCAGCTCTCCCCTTGGAAACTTGAATGAAGCTTTCTTT
TRBD1	TRBV29-1	TRBJ1-1	-	CSVSVGTGAGEAFF	TGCAGCGTTTCAGTAGGGACAGGGGCGGGTGAAGCTTTCTTT
-	TRBV14	TRBJ1-1	-	CASSQIGTARMNTEAFF	TGTGCCAGCAGCCAGATCGGGACCGCCCGTATGAACACTGAAGCTTTCTTT
-	TRBV5-1	TRBJ1-2	-	CASSPTIGGYTF	TGCGCCAGCAGTCCAACGATAGGTGGCTACACCTTC
-	TRBV11-1	TRBJ2-7	few	CASSGGRSYEQYF	TGTGCCAGCAGCGGCGGGCGGTCCTACGAGCAGTACTTC
-	TRBV11-2	TRBJ1-6	-	CASSLIGAGSSYNSPLHF	TGTGCCAGCAGCTTAATAGGGGCCGGGAGCTCCTATAATTCACCCCTCCACTTT
TRBD1	TRBV11-2	TRBJ2-7	-	CASSLAPDRSAHEQYF	TGTGCCAGCAGCTTAGCCCCGGACAGGAGTGCCCACGAGCAGTACTTC
-	TRBV6-1	TRBJ1-3	few	CASSRAQAGNTIYF	TGTGCCAGCAGCCGGGCTCAGGCTGGAAACACCATATATTTT
-	TRBV3-1	TRBJ1-1	many	CASSQVLRGGTEAFF	TGTGCCAGCAGCCAAGTTCTACGGGGCGGCACTGAAGCTTTCTTT
-	TRBV11-2	TRBJ1-4	-	CASRRTGLTNEKLFF	TGTGCCAGCAGGAGAACAGGGTTAACTAATGAAAAACTGTTTTTT
-	TRBV19	TRBJ1-5	-	CASRLGRPNQPQHF	TGTGCCAGTAGGCTTGGCAGACCCAATCAGCCCCAGCATTTT
-	TRBV7-8	TRBJ1-4	-	CASSLGVNEKLFF	TGTGCCAGCAGCTTAGGGGTTAATGAAAAACTGTTTTTT
TRBD1	TRBV7-2	TRBJ1-2	-	CASSTKGGTGNYGYTF	TGTGCCAGCAGCACTAAAGGGGGGACAGGGAATTATGGCTACACCTTC
-	TRBV5-1	TRBJ2-7	-	CASSLLPPAYEQYF	TGCGCCAGCAGCTTGTTACCCCCGGCCTACGAGCAGTACTTC
-	TRBV7-9	TRBJ2-5	-	CASSFPGEQTKTQYF	TGTGCCAGCAGCTTCCCCGGCGAGCAAACGAAGACCCAGTACTTC
TRBD1	TRBV12-3/TRBV12-4	TRBJ1-6	-	CASSGQGVTLHF	TGTGCCAGCAGTGGACAGGGAGTTACCCTCCACTTT